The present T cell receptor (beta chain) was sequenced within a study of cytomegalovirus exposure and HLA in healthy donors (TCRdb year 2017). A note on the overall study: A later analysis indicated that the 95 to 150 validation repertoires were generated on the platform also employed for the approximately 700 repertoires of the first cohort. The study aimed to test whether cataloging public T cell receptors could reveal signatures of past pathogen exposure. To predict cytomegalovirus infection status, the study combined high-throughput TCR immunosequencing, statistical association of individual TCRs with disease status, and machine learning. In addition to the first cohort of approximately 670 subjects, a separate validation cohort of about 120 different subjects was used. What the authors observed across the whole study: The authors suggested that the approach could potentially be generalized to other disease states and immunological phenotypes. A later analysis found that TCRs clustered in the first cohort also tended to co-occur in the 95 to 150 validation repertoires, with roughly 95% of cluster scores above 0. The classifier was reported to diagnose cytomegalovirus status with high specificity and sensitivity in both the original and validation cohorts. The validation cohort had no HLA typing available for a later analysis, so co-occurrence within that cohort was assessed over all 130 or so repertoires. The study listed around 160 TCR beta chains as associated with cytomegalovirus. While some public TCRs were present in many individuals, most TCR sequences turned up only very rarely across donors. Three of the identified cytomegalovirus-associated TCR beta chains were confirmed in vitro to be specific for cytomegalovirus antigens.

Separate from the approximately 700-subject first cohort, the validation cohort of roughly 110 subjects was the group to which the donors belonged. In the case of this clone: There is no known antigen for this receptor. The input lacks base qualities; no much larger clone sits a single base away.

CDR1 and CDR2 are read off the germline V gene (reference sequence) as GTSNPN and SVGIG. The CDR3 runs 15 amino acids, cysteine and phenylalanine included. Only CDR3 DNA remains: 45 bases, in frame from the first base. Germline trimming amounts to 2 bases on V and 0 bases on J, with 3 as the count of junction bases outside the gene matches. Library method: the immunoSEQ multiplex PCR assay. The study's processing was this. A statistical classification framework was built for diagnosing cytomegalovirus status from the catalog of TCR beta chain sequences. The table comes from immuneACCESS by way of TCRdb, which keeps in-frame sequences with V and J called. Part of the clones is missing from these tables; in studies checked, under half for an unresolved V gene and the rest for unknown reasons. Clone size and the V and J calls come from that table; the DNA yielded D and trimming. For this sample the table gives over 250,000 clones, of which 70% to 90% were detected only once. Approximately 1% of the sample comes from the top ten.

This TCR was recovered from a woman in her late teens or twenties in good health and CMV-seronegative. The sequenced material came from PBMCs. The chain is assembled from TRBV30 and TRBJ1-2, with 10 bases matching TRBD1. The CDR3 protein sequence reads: CAWSKGQGTNYGYTF. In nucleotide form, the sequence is TGTGCCTGGAGTAAGGGACAGGGGACTAACTATGGCTACACCTTC.